These 17 T cell receptor beta chains came from one sample sequenced in a study of blood T cell repertoires in COVID-19. The assay was immunoSEQ multiplex PCR, and TCRdb's table has in-frame clones only and misses some. The sample shows 110,000 to 150,000 clones, 75% to 90% of them seen only once. Material for sequencing was peripheral blood. The receptors here all came from a woman in her forties or fifties with acute or convalescent COVID-19.

The gene calls are TRBV5-1 and TRBJ2-1, with D perhaps matching TRBD1 (6 bases). Trimming took 0 bases from V and 2 from J, leaving 9 bases between them. The CDR3 totals 15 residues. Germline V gives CDR1 SGHRS, CDR2 YFSETQ. CDR3 region: CASSLAGAAYNEQFF. Here the CDR3 DNA reads TGCGCCAGCAGCTTGGCAGGGGCGGCCTACAATGAGCAGTTCTTC.

The chain couples TRBV3-1 (or the pseudogene TRBV3-2) to TRBJ1-1, with D hard to call. V lost 1 base to trimming and J lost 6 bases, with 6 bases between them. Per the germline V gene, CDR1 is LGHDT and CDR2 is YNNKEL (reference sequence). The CDR3 covers 12 residues. The chain's CDR3 is CASSQGYSEAFF. The CDR3 nucleotides are TGTGCCAGCAGCCAAGGGTACTCTGAAGCTTTCTTT.

The chain is built from TRBV9 and TRBJ2-7; 7 nucleotides line up with TRBD2. The germline gives CDR1 SGDLS, CDR2 YYNGEE. Germline trimming cut 0 bases from V and 3 bases from J; bases unmatched to any gene: 6. This CDR3 is 15 amino acids long. This chain's CDR3 is CASSVAAGVLYEQYF. The CDR3 DNA reads TGTGCCAGCAGCGTAGCGGCGGGGGTTCTCTACGAGCAGTACTTC.

The gene calls are TRBV6-5 and TRBJ1-2, with D unresolved. CDR3 length equals 13 residues. The germline V gene encodes CDR1 MNHEY and CDR2 SVGAGI. Trimming took off 2 bases at V and 8 bases at J, with 12 bases between the two ends. The CDR3 loop reads CASSYGKGGGYTF. CDR3 bases: TGTGCCAGCAGTTACGGGAAGGGAGGGGGCTACACCTTC.

The chain carries TRBV19 and TRBJ2-2; 14 positions match TRBD2. Germline V CDR1 and CDR2: LNHDA, SQIVND (reference sequence). J lost 13 bases, V lost 9 bases, and 7 bases had no gene match. This CDR3 spans 13 amino acids. CDR3 in amino acids: CASSGTSGRGLFF. The DNA for the CDR3 is TGTGCCAGCTCCGGGACTAGCGGGAGAGGGCTGTTTTTT.

This clone appeared a single time. The chain joins TRBV5-6 to TRBJ2-1; 12 positions match TRBD2. This CDR3 region has 15 residues. The germline CDR1 and CDR2 sequences are SGHDT and YYEEEE. The V and J ends lost 7 bases and 2 bases, in that order; junction bases with no gene match: 4. CDR3 sequence: CASGGLAGPYNEQFF. Written as DNA, the CDR3 is TGTGCCAGCGGCGGACTAGCGGGACCCTACAATGAGCAGTTCTTC.

The V gene is TRBV11-2, the J gene TRBJ2-3; 8 bases match TRBD1. V lost 5 bases and J lost 4; bases outside the gene matches: 5. Germline V CDR1 and CDR2: SGHAT, FQNNGV. The CDR3 has 14 residues. CDR3 DNA sequence: TGTGCCAGCAGCCCCGGACAGGGTGCAGATACGCAGTATTTT. The encoded protein is CASSPGQGADTQYF.

The J gene is TRBJ1-5, the V gene TRBV6-5; 9 bases line up with TRBD1. The CDR3 totals 14 residues. The junction had 6 bases not matched to a gene; V was cut back by 6 bases and J by 6 bases. Germline CDR1 reads MNHEY; CDR2 reads SVGAGI. Here the CDR3 reads CASRPGTGSQPQHF. CDR3 sequence (DNA): TGTGCCAGCAGACCCGGGACAGGGTCTCAGCCCCAGCATTTT.

The rearrangement links TRBV7-9 to TRBJ2-7, with a tentative D call TRBD1 (6 bases). V was shortened by 2 bases and J by 3 bases, with 17 bases between the two germline ends. CDR1 is SEHNR and CDR2 is FQNEAQ in the germline V gene (reference sequence). CDR3 length equals 16 residues. The CDR3 DNA follows: TGTGCCAGCAGCTTAATTTTGGGCCAGGGACACTACGAGCAGTACTTC. It translates to CASSLILGQGHYEQYF.

This chain connects TRBV12-3 or TRBV12-4 to TRBJ2-3; D perhaps matches TRBD2 (5 bases). CDR3 length: 12 residues. The V end lost 3 bases, the J end lost 11 bases, and 12 bases lay between the germline ends. In DNA form, the CDR3 reads TGTGCCAGCAGTTTGTGGCGGAGGAGGCAGTATTTT. This translates into CASSLWRRRQYF.

This chain links TRBV6-1 with TRBJ1-1, with D possibly being TRBD1 (5 bases). In germline, CDR1 is MNHNS, CDR2 SASEGT. This CDR3 comprises 14 residues. V lost 2 bases and J 5 bases, leaving 12 bases between the germline ends. DNA of the CDR3: TGTGCCAGCAGTGAAACGGGGGTAAGGACTGAAGCTTTCTTT. Translated, it gives CASSETGVRTEAFF.

The gene calls are TRBV19 and TRBJ1-5; tentative D call: TRBD1 (5 bases). CDR3 length: 13 residues. V lost 7 bases and J lost 7, with 14 bases in between. The germline gives CDR1 LNHDA, CDR2 SQIVND (reference sequence). In DNA form, the CDR3 reads TGTGCCAGTACTAACGGCAGGGTGCAGCCCCAGCATTTT. Translation gives CASTNGRVQPQHF.

This clone was seen just once. The gene calls are TRBV5-1 and TRBJ2-3; TRBD2 agrees at 10 bases. This CDR3 spans 16 amino acids. V lost 0 bases and J lost 1; bases outside the gene matches: 2. The V gene's germline CDR1 is SGHRS and CDR2 YFSETQ. The CDR3 DNA sequence: TGCGCCAGCAGCTTGGCCGGGACTAGCGGCACAGATACGCAGTATTTT. Its translation is CASSLAGTSGTDTQYF.

The chain couples TRBV3-1 (or the pseudogene TRBV3-2) to TRBJ2-7, with a possible D match to TRBD2 (5 bases). CDR1 is LGHDT and CDR2 is YNNKEL in the germline V gene (reference sequence). The CDR3 consists of 17 residues. The ends were cut back, 2 bases at V and 0 bases at J, with 17 bases in the middle. The CDR3 is CASSQSLTIRSSYEQYF. The DNA of the CDR3 is TGTGCCAGCAGCCAAAGCTTGACTATCAGGAGCTCCTACGAGCAGTACTTC.

The genes are TRBV6-5 and TRBJ2-2; 8 nucleotides align to TRBD2. Per the germline V gene, CDR1 is MNHEY and CDR2 is SVGAGI. The ends lost 5 bases at V and 5 bases at J; junction bases unmatched: 4. The CDR3 totals 14 residues. The CDR3 bases are TGTGCCAGCAGTAGCGGGAGATCAACCGGGGAGCTGTTTTTT. This gives the protein CASSSGRSTGELFF.

The genes are TRBV7-9 and TRBJ2-1; D not resolved. Trimming took off 7 bases at V and 0 bases at J, with 10 bases between the two ends. Germline CDR1 reads SEHNR; CDR2 reads FQNEAQ (reference sequence). The CDR3 covers 14 residues. The chain's CDR3 is CASTDWSSYNEQFF. In DNA form, the CDR3 reads TGTGCCAGCACCGACTGGAGCTCCTACAATGAGCAGTTCTTC.

This clone was observed once. The rearrangement uses TRBV2 and TRBJ2-5; TRBD1 matches 9 bases. The V and J ends lost 6 bases and 5 bases, in that order; junction bases with no gene match: 7. The CDR3 is 14 residues long. Germline-derived CDR1 and CDR2 are SNHLY and FYNNEI. The CDR3 protein is CASSQQGARETQYF. CDR3 DNA: TGTGCCAGCAGCCAACAGGGGGCGCGTGAGACCCAGTACTTC.